This T cell receptor (beta chain) comes out of a study of long-term antiretroviral therapy in people with HIV (dated by TCRdb to the early 2020s). Describing the broader study: Collection of the earliest samples took place about a decade ahead of the 2015 WHO recommendation for immediate ART, at a time when ART was typically delayed until CD4 counts fell. A total of 192 cryopreserved PBMC samples were contributed to the cohort by 30 adults with confirmed HIV infection, with samples collected serially over a mean of 6 years (range 1-12). Of the roughly 30 participants with HIV, eleven were female. This retrospective serial study examined whether starting ART and sustained HIV suppression were associated with changes in the composition and diversity of the TRB repertoire in peripheral blood. Test extractions of a monoclonal T-cell line alongside 30 to 35 polyclonal samples showed no cross-contamination during QIAcube processing. Broad study findings and their caveats: Compared with controls, HIV repertoires had narrower CDR3 length ranges, and the network structure pointed to an antigen-experienced repertoire that shifted only slightly toward naive after ART. Since PBMC availability was limited, sequencing covered only the TCR beta chain, with no alpha chain pairing. The samples were dated from about 2004 to 2017, and the ART regimens that were used may be less effective than current ART regimens. Because pre-ART samples had limited cell numbers, profiling was done on unsorted PBMC rather than on sorted CD4+ and CD8+ T cells. Expanded TRB clones identified before ART initiation dominated the repertoire at all time points, although this dominance fluctuated and declined in many PLHIV after ART. Inferences about post-ART repertoire changes are limited because no data were available on ART adherence, viral resistance or therapy changes. ART initiation was associated with a significant increase in TRB diversity, but diversity stayed significantly below transplant donor controls even after long-term ART.

Inclusion was restricted to participants for whom at least one PBMC sample before ART initiation and at least two post-ART samples were available. Every participant with HIV received treatment in the United States of America. Before DNA extraction, cryopreserved samples of about 1-10 million PBMC were thawed and washed. At the time of the earliest PBMC sample for each participant with HIV, ages ranged from about 23 to 60 years. PBMC samples from each participant spanned 1-4 timepoints before ART initiation and 2-8 timepoints after ART initiation, with a median of 7 samples. For every participant, serial HIV viral load, CD4+ T-cell count, ART history and demographic data were obtained. Using a Qiagen kit on a QIAcube, genomic DNA was extracted from unsorted PBMC, with samples processed in batches of 12. The immunoSEQ hsTCRB v3.0 assay was used at survey level resolution to sequence the TRB variable region. TRB sequencing targeted a depth of about 40,000-50,000 T-cell genomes per sample. TRB libraries were pooled and sequenced on an Illumina MiSeq using a v3 150-cycle kit. The authors processed their data as follows. Repertoire analysis was run in R within a reproducible Nextflow workflow that covered QC, data transformation and analysis. LymphoSeq2, an R package for exploring AIRR-Seq data, was used to implement custom analyses. A handful of samples that produced fewer than 5000 total TRB sequences were removed, so about 200 HIV repertoires were analyzed. Among the 180 to 200 HIV repertoires that were kept, around 60 were collected before ART initiation and under 150 were collected after ART initiation. Repertoires were downsampled to 5000 TRB nucleotide sequences, with summary statistics averaged over 100 downsampling iterations. TRB sequences were retained for analysis only if CDR3 regions of at least seven amino acids were present. Diversity was assessed using a clonality score derived from Shannon entropy and using the Gini coefficient. In the repertoire networks, any two of the top 5000 CDR3 amino acid sequences were connected whenever the two sequences differed by an edit distance of one. Antigen specificity groups and MHC restriction were predicted for TRB CDR3 amino acid sequences with GLIPH2. Known CMV, EBV, HIV or tissue antigen associations were flagged by matching CDR3 amino acid sequences against VDJdb and McPAS-TCR. Pre-ART, post-ART and control groups were compared with Wilcoxon signed-rank tests and Holm-Bonferroni correction. The table was pulled from immuneACCESS by TCRdb, which kept in-frame rearrangements only. Such tables lose some clones; where checked, under half of the loss comes from unresolved V genes, and the rest has no known cause. V, J and clone size were drawn from that table, and D and trimming were deduced from the DNA. The sample table holds some 28,000 clones, of which roughly 96% were seen once. Of the sample, less than 10% is held by the ten largest clones.

From its cysteine to its phenylalanine, the CDR3 spans 14 amino acids. Of the read, only the CDR3 DNA is kept; its 42 bases are in frame from base 1. In the germline V gene, CDR1 corresponds to MNHNS and CDR2 to SASEGT. At the junction V is shortened by 6 bases and J by 5 bases, with 17 bases in between. To note about this clone: Its antigen is not yet known. Base qualities are not at hand, and no much larger clone is one base apart.

Sample: unsorted PBMCs, taken roughly 6.2 years after starting antiretroviral therapy. The TCR originated in a man aged 25 to 40 with HIV. The sequence links TRBV6-1 to TRBJ2-7; the D gene is tentatively TRBD1 or TRBD2, each matching 5 bases. The sequenced DNA is TGTGCCAGCAGGGGCCGACTTGGGACGGACGAGCAGTACTTC. This sequence encodes CASRGRLGTDEQYF.